This T cell receptor beta chain was retrieved from a study of blood T cell repertoires in COVID-19. Study details: Whether acute or convalescent, the COVID-19 samples came from the United States, Italy and Spain.

CDR3 length: 15 amino acids. Germline CDR1 and CDR2: MNHEY and SMNVEV (reference sequence). Trimming took 3 bases from V and 2 from J; bases not matched to a gene: 7. In the original workflow: Using reference gene primer amplification, nucleated cell counts were estimated. Only in-frame clones appear in the TCRdb table, and some are missing; sequencing was by immunoSEQ multiplex PCR. That table gives V, J and clone size, and the DNA gave D and trimming. The table has about 140,000 clones, about nine tenths seen once. Grouping used clinical history reported by participants in a survey and questionnaire.

The sequencing input was PBMCs or T cells enriched from blood (not recorded which). This rearrangement joins TRBV27 to TRBJ2-7; 7 positions agree with TRBD1. This receptor was taken from a man between 60 and 75 years old who had recovered from COVID-19. CDR3 sequence: CASSFQTGTAYEQYF. CDR3 nucleotides: TGTGCCAGCAGTTTCCAGACCGGGACAGCCTACGAGCAGTACTTC.